This TCR beta chain was obtained from a study of CD8+ T cells in alopecia areata. Study at large: Among treated patients, oral tofacitinib was administered at 5 to 10 mg twice daily.

Treatment of the sample: oral pan-JAK inhibitor, 5-10 mg twice daily. Following RNA extraction, reverse transcription yielded cDNA that acted as the sequencing template. Sequencing was performed with immunoSEQ multiplex PCR; in TCRdb, only in-frame clones are kept and a portion is missing. The sample has about 200,000 clones, roughly 60% seen once. This clone has a single count. Its antigen is still unknown. This CDR3 comprises 11 residues. CDR1 SEHNR and CDR2 FQNEAQ come from the germline V gene (reference sequence). With 5 bases removed from V and 8 bases from J, the gap between germline ends came to 9 bases. General observations from the study: Scalp sample sequencing also detects resident alphabeta T cells of normal skin. In blood and scalp, many expanded lesional clones persisted during tofacitinib. Only a single nonresponder existed, so baseline CD8+ expansion links stay unclear.

The input for sequencing was CD4+ T cells sorted from blood, taken at week 24, from a patient treated with tofacitinib. The clonotype was recovered from a human donor with alopecia areata. The chain uses TRBV7-9 and TRBJ1-2; unclear D gene. The chain's CDR3 is CASSVLSGYTF. As DNA, the CDR3 is TGTGCCAGCAGCGTCCTATCCGGCTACACCTTC. The whole variable domain, remainder taken from reference TRBV7-9 and TRBJ1-2, is DTGVSQNPRHKITKRGQNVTFRCDPISEHNRLYWYRQTLGQGPEFLTYFQNEAQLEKSRLLSDRFSAERPKGSFSTLEIQRTEQGDSAMYLCASSVLSGYTFGSGTRLTVV.